Listed below are T cell receptor beta chains from one sample, sequenced in a study of OX40 agonist ivuxolimab in advanced cancers. Sequenced by immunoSEQ multiplex PCR; TCRdb stores in-frame clones only, minus some. The sample shows about 68,000 clones, roughly nine tenths of them seen only once. The specimen comprised CD4+ or CD8+ T cells sorted from blood, sampled in a trial of the OX40 agonist ivuxolimab. These receptors were obtained from an adult with an advanced solid tumor such as melanoma, head and neck, liver or kidney cancer. Each CDR3 is given with its conserved first and last residue. A D gene is named only where the DNA matches it firmly. Clone size, where shown, is once, few, many, or a class for clones that have expanded.

D	V	J	size	CDR3	DNA
-	TRBV19	TRBJ1-1	-	CASSIRGREEAFF	TGTGCCAGTAGTATTAGGGGGAGGGAAGAAGCTTTCTTT
-	TRBV7-8	TRBJ2-1	-	CASSLGAPRRPFF	TGTGCCAGCAGCCTGGGAGCCCCCCGACGTCCGTTCTTC
-	TRBV30	TRBJ1-3	-	CAFIPGTYTPGSGNTIYF	TGTGCCTTCATCCCTGGGACTTATACGCCTGGGAGTGGAAACACCATATATTTT
-	TRBV29-1	TRBJ1-5	-	CSATESNQPQHF	TGCAGCGCGACAGAAAGCAATCAGCCCCAGCATTTT
-	TRBV11-3	TRBJ2-1	-	CASSPGGPLHEQFF	TGTGCCAGCAGCCCTGGAGGGCCACTCCATGAGCAGTTCTTC
-	TRBV28	TRBJ2-4	-	CASSPGAGRINIQYF	TGTGCCAGCAGCCCTGGGGCCGGACGAATAAACATTCAGTACTTC
-	TRBV7-8	TRBJ1-1	-	CASGPQAMNTEAFF	TGTGCCAGCGGCCCGCAGGCCATGAACACTGAAGCTTTCTTT
-	TRBV15	TRBJ1-6	-	CATSPHSGGSNSPLHF	TGTGCCACCAGCCCACATTCGGGGGGTTCTAATTCACCCCTCCACTTT
TRBD1	TRBV2	TRBJ2-3	-	CASRYRDRATDTQYF	TGTGCCAGCAGATACCGGGACAGGGCGACAGATACGCAGTATTTT
-	TRBV18	TRBJ1-3	-	CASSPGLLSSGNTIYF	TGTGCCAGCTCGCCGGGACTCCTCAGCTCTGGAAACACCATATATTTT
TRBD1	TRBV5-1	TRBJ2-7	-	CASSAGTAYEQYF	TGCGCCAGCAGCGCTGGGACAGCTTACGAGCAGTACTTC
-	TRBV10-2	TRBJ1-3	once	CASSESVGNTIYF	TGCGCCAGCAGTGAGTCGGTTGGAAACACCATATATTTT
-	TRBV7-9	TRBJ1-3	-	CASIPTSTGSRDTIYF	TGTGCCAGCATCCCCACGTCGACAGGTTCACGGGACACCATATATTTT
-	TRBV7-3	TRBJ2-7	-	CASSFATSYEQYF	TGTGCCAGCAGCTTTGCGACTAGCTACGAGCAGTACTTC
-	TRBV11-2	TRBJ1-5	-	CASSLDRNQPQHF	TGTGCCAGCAGCTTAGACAGGAATCAGCCCCAGCATTTT
TRBD1	TRBV5-6	TRBJ1-1	-	CASRQGVTEAFF	TGTGCCAGCAGACAGGGGGTTACTGAAGCTTTCTTT
TRBD2	TRBV7-9	TRBJ2-5	-	CASSLDFSGRLETQYF	TGTGCCAGCAGCTTAGACTTTAGCGGGAGGTTAGAGACCCAGTACTTC
-	TRBV4-2	TRBJ2-1	-	CASSQDSSGGYNEQFF	TGTGCCAGCAGCCAAGATTCGTCCGGAGGTTACAATGAGCAGTTCTTC
-	TRBV5-4	TRBJ2-7	-	CASSPGALGSFGEQYF	TGTGCCAGCAGCCCGGGGGCCCTTGGAAGCTTTGGTGAGCAGTACTTC
-	TRBV2	TRBJ1-2	few	CASSGTAGGYTF	TGTGCCAGCAGTGGGACAGCCGGAGGCTACACCTTC
-	TRBV5-1	TRBJ1-2	-	CASSFDRVFSGYTF	TGCGCCAGCAGCTTCGATAGGGTGTTTTCAGGCTACACCTTC
TRBD1	TRBV4-2	TRBJ1-2	-	CASSHEQGAGYGYTF	TGTGCCAGCAGCCATGAACAGGGGGCGGGCTATGGCTACACCTTC
-	TRBV7-9	TRBJ1-1	-	CASSLRTTEAFF	TGTGCCAGCAGCTTGCGGACCACTGAAGCTTTCTTT
TRBD1	TRBV18	TRBJ1-4	-	CASSLDRRATNEKLFF	TGTGCCAGCTCATTGGACAGGAGAGCAACTAATGAAAAACTGTTTTTT